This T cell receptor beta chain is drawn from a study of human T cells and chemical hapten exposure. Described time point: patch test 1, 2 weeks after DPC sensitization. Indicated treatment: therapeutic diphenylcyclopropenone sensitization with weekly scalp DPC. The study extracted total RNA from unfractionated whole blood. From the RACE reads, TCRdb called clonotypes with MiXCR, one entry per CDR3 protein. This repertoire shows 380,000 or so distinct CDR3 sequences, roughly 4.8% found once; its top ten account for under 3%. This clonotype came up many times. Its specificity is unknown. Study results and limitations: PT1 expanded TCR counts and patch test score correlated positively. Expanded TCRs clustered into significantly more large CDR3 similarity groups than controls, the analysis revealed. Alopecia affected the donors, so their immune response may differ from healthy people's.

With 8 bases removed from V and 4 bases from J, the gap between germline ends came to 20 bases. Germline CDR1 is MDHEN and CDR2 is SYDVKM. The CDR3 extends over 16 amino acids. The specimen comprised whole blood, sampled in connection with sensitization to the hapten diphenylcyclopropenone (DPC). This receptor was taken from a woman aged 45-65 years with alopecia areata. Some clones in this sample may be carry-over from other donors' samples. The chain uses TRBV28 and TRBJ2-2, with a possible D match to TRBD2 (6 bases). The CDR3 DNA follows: TGTGCCAGCTCTCCTAACAGACTAGTTGGCACCGGGGAGCTGTTTTTT. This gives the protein CASSPNRLVGTGELFF.